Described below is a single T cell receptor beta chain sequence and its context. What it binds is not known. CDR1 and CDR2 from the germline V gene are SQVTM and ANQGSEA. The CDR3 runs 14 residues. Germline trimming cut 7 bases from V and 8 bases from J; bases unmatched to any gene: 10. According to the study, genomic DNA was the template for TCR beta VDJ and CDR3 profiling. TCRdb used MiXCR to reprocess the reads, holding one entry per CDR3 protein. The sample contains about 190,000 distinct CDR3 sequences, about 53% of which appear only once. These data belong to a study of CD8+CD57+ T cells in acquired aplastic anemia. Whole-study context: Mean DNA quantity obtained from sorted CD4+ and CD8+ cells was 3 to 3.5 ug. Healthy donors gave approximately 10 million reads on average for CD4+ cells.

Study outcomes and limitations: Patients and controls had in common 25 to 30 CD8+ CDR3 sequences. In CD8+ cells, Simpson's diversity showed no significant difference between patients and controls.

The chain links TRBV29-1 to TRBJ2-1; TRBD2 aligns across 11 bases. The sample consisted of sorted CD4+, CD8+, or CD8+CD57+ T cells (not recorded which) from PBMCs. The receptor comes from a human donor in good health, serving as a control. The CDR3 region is CSARATSGTYEQFF. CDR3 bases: TGCAGCGCCCGCGCGACTAGCGGGACGTATGAGCAGTTCTTC.